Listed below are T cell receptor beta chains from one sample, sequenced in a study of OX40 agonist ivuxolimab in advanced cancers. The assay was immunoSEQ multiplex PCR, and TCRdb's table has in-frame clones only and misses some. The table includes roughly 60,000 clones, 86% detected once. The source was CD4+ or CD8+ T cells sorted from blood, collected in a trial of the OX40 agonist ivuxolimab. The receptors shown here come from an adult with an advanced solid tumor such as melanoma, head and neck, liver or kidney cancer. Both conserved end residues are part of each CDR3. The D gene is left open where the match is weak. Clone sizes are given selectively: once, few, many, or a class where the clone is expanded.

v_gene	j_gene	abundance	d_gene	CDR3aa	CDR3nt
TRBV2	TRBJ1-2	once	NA	CASTERGFGYTF	TGTGCCAGCACCGAAAGGGGGTTTGGCTACACCTTC
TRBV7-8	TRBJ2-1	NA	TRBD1	CASSLSGTGGLFF	TGTGCCAGCAGCTTGTCCGGGACAGGGGGCCTGTTCTTC
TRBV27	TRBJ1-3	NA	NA	CASSLYSGNTIYF	TGTGCCAGCAGCCTTTACTCTGGAAACACCATATATTTT
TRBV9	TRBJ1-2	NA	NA	CASSPPQGIPGYTF	TGTGCCAGCAGCCCTCCCCAGGGTATTCCTGGCTACACCTTC
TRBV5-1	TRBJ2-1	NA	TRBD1	CASSSTGGTYNEQFF	TGCGCCAGCAGCTCGACAGGGGGAACCTACAATGAGCAGTTCTTC
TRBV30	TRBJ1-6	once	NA	CAWTGPGGGSPLHF	TGTGCCTGGACTGGACCCGGGGGGGGTTCACCCCTCCACTTT
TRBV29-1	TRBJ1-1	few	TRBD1	CSVTGDTEAFF	TGCAGCGTTACAGGGGACACTGAAGCTTTCTTT
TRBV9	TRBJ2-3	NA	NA	CASSFSPDLGTDTQYF	TGTGCCAGCAGCTTCTCCCCGGACCTAGGGACAGATACGCAGTATTTT
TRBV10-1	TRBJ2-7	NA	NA	CASRPYRSSYEQYF	TGCGCCAGCAGGCCCTACAGAAGCTCCTACGAGCAGTACTTC
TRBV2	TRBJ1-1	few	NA	CASSGIQSNTEAFF	TGTGCCAGCAGTGGGATACAGTCCAACACTGAAGCTTTCTTT
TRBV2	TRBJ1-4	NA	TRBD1	CASSLSGTANEKLFF	TGTGCCAGCAGTCTCTCCGGGACAGCTAATGAAAAACTGTTTTTT
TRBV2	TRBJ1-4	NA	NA	CASSGGGNEKLFF	TGTGCCAGCAGTGGAGGGGGTAATGAAAAACTGTTTTTT
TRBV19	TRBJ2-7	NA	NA	CASSKSDGTYEQYF	TGTGCCAGTAGTAAATCGGACGGTACCTACGAGCAGTACTTC
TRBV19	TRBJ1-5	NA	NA	CASRPTGPLGQPQHF	TGTGCCAGTAGGCCCACGGGCCCCTTAGGGCAGCCCCAGCATTTT
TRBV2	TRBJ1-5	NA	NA	CASSEAREVGQPQHF	TGTGCCAGCAGTGAAGCGCGCGAGGTCGGTCAGCCCCAGCATTTT
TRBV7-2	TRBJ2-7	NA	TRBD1	CASGYRDRALEQYF	TGTGCCAGCGGGTACCGGGACAGGGCTCTCGAGCAGTACTTC
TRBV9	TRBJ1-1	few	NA	CASSVGPNTEAFF	TGTGCCAGCAGCGTAGGGCCGAACACTGAAGCTTTCTTT
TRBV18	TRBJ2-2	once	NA	CASSRRDTGELFF	TGTGCCAGCTCCAGACGGGACACCGGGGAGCTGTTTTTT
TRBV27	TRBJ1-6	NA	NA	CASSQSSGSPLHF	TGTGCCAGCAGTCAAAGTTCGGGTTCACCCCTCCACTTT
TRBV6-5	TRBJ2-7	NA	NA	CASSPGTASYEQYF	TGTGCCAGCAGCCCCGGGACGGCCTCCTACGAGCAGTACTTC
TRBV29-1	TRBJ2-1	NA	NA	CSVQGPPKQFF	TGCAGCGTTCAGGGCCCTCCGAAGCAGTTCTTC
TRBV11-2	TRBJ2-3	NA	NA	CASSLGGSTLTQYF	TGTGCCAGCAGCTTAGGAGGGTCGACTTTGACGCAGTATTTT
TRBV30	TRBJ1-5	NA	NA	CAWSVREGQPQHF	TGTGCCTGGAGTGTACGAGAGGGACAGCCCCAGCATTTT
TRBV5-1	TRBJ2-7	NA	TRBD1	CASSLMTGVVYEQYF	TGCGCCAGCAGCTTGATGACAGGGGTAGTCTACGAGCAGTACTTC
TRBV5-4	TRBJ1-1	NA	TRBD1	CASSPKTGPTEAFF	TGTGCCAGCAGCCCCAAGACAGGGCCAACTGAAGCTTTCTTT
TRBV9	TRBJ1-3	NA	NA	CASSVTVSGNTIYF	TGTGCCAGCAGCGTGACAGTTTCTGGAAACACCATATATTTT
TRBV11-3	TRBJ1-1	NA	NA	CASSLGGMNTEAFF	TGTGCCAGCAGCTTAGGGGGGATGAACACTGAAGCTTTCTTT
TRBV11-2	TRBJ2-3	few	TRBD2	CASSLVTSGGTDTQYF	TGTGCCAGCAGCTTAGTTACTAGCGGGGGCACAGATACGCAGTATTTT
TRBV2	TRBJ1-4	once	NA	CASEGGRPVGEKLFF	TGTGCCAGCGAGGGTGGACGGCCGGTGGGTGAAAAACTGTTTTTT
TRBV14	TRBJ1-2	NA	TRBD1	CASSRRNRGVDGYTF	TGTGCCAGCAGCCGGCGGAACAGGGGAGTGGATGGCTACACCTTC
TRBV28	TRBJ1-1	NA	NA	CASSQGWDFGAFF	TGTGCCAGCAGTCAGGGATGGGATTTTGGCGCTTTCTTT